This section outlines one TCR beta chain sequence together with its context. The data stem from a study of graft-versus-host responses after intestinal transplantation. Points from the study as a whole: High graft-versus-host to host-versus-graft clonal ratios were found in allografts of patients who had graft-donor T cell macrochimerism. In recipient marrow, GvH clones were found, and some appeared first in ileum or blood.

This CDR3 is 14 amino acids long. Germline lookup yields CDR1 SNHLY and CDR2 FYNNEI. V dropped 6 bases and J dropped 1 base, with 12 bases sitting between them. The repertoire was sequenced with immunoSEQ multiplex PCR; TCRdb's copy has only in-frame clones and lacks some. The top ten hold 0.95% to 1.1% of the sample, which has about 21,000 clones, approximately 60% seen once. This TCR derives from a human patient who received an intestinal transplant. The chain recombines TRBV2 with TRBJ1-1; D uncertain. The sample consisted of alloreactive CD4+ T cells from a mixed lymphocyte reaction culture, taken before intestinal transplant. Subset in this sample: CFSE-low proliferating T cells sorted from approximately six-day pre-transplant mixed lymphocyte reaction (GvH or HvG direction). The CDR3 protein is CASSPSFKNTEAFF. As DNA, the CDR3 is TGTGCCAGCAGCCCGTCCTTTAAGAACACTGAAGCTTTCTTT.